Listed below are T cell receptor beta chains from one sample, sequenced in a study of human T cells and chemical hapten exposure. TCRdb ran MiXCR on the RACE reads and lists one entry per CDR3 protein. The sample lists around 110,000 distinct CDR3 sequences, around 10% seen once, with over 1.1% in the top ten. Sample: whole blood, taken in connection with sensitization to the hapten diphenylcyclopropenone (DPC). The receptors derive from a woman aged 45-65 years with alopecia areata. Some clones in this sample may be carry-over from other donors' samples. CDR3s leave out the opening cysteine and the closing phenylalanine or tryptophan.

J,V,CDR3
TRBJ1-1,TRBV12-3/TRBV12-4,ASSLTWTPEAF
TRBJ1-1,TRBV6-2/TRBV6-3,ASSFGGNTEAF
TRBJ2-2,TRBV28,ASRRYTGELF
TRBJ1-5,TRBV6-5,ASSPTGEGNQPQH
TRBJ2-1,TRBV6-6,ASSYLATGRGNEQF
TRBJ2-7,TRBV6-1,ASSERGHEQY
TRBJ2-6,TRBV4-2,ASSQELTVSGANVLT
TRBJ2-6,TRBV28,ASSFGASGANVLT
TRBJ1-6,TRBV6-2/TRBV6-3,ASSYSSSPLH
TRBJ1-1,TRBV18,ASSLDRPRESTEAF
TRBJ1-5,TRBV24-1,ATSDLGQPQH
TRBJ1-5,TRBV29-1,SVVGEGFGNQPQH
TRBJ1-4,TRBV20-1,SARQTDTLSEKLF
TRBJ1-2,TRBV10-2,ASSAWQGMEGYT
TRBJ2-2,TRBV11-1,ASSLDRAAGELF
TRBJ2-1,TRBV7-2,ASSPRTASGRNEQF